The clone carrying this T cell receptor (beta chain) was seen more than once but under ten times. Its target is unknown. The CDR3 covers 15 residues. Trimming shortened V by 0 bases and J by 0 bases, and 7 bases separated the two germline ends. CDR1 is LNHNV and CDR2 is YYDKDF in the germline V gene (reference sequence). This specimen belongs to a study of early T cells in non-severe SARS-CoV-2 infection. Study at large: Unsorted whole-blood RNA was sequenced in bulk, leaving chains unpaired. The study, taken as a whole, reports: Lookups in VDJdb leaned toward anti-spike CD8 responses and missed private and CD4 specificities.

Separate cDNA molecules each had unique molecular identifiers attached to them. TCRdb re-analysed the 5' RACE reads in MiXCR, keeping a single row per CDR3 protein. The repertoire holds about 66,000 distinct CDR3 sequences, with around 13% as singletons. The V call is TRBV15, the J call TRBJ2-3; D may be TRBD2 (5 bases). This TCR was recovered from an adult who was a healthcare worker with PCR-confirmed SARS-CoV-2 infection or an uninfected control (not recorded which). The sequenced sample was whole blood. The CDR3, as DNA: TGTGCCACCAGCAGAGATCGGGGTAGCACAGATACGCAGTATTTT. Translation gives CATSRDRGSTDTQYF.